Listed below are T cell receptor beta chains from one sample, sequenced in a study of naive and memory T cell subsets. Using its own MiXCR run on the UMI-ligation and nested PCR reads, TCRdb lists one record per CDR3 protein. Here the sample spans 150,000 or so distinct CDR3 sequences, over 15% being singletons. The source material was naive CD4+ T cells from blood. These TCRs come from a human donor in good health. The CDR3 runs from the conserved cysteine through the conserved F or W.

v_call,j_call,cdr3_aa
TRBV28,TRBJ2-6,CASSLFTARSGANVLTF
TRBV7-2,TRBJ2-3,CASSPIADTQYF
TRBV2,TRBJ2-2,CASRGREVPGELFF
TRBV7-2,TRBJ2-2,CASSPATGVTGELFF
TRBV29-1,TRBJ2-7,CSVEGLNPGQRLYEQYF
TRBV28,TRBJ2-7,CASSPNRGYEQYF
TRBV29-1,TRBJ1-1,CSVDMRVLNTEAFF
TRBV3-1,TRBJ1-1,CASSHRDIEAFF
TRBV4-1,TRBJ2-5,CASSPKQGYGETQYF
TRBV12-3/TRBV12-4,TRBJ1-5,CASSGTGGGSQPQHF
TRBV7-2,TRBJ2-3,CAASGYTDTQYF
TRBV12-3/TRBV12-4,TRBJ1-5,CASSFLGASNQPQHF
TRBV4-1,TRBJ2-3,CASSLIAGLADTQYF
TRBV6-2/TRBV6-3,TRBJ1-2,CASRRTTYGYTF
TRBV6-5,TRBJ1-2,CASSYSMTGTGINYGYTF
TRBV29-1,TRBJ2-1,CSVALRQVNEQFF
TRBV28,TRBJ2-2,CASSTPGRGRLAGELFF
TRBV6-5,TRBJ2-7,CASSSPGQGYEQYF
TRBV28,TRBJ2-5,CASSPPSVKETQYF
TRBV20-1,TRBJ2-3,CSARSPQGIPPDTQYF
TRBV5-5,TRBJ2-7,CASSSGVSSYEQYF
TRBV20-1,TRBJ2-7,CSAREPGSYEQYF
TRBV7-2,TRBJ2-1,CASSLGGSDNEQFF
TRBV9,TRBJ2-1,CASSATSGINEQFF
TRBV7-2,TRBJ1-1,CASSSGRGAGTEAFF
TRBV7-6,TRBJ2-1,CASSGAVAGRKHNEQFF
TRBV15,TRBJ2-1,CATSREGREWNEQFF
TRBV7-2,TRBJ2-5,CASSEGGRQETQYF
TRBV29-1,TRBJ1-2,CSVELGTANYGYTF
TRBV6-1,TRBJ1-5,CASSETGRNQPQHF
TRBV5-1,TRBJ2-5,CASSLTSGTSQGETQYF
TRBV19,TRBJ2-2,CAVWGGRGTGELFF
TRBV12-3/TRBV12-4,TRBJ1-2,CASSEGQGSRGYTF
TRBV28,TRBJ2-5,CASSSPGQSYQETQYF
TRBV12-3/TRBV12-4,TRBJ1-4,CASSKPGQGIEKLFF
TRBV18,TRBJ1-5,CASSRGQGDSNQPQHF
TRBV30,TRBJ1-2,CAWSVPTSNYGYTF
TRBV20-1,TRBJ2-7,CSAREPKARDRIQYEQYF
TRBV7-9,TRBJ2-2,CASSLEETSGTGELFF
TRBV29-1,TRBJ2-1,CSAGDNEQFF
TRBV5-6,TRBJ2-4,CASSRRGAENIQYF
TRBV29-1,TRBJ1-4,CSVLNEKLFF
TRBV6-2/TRBV6-3,TRBJ2-7,CASTHVNEQYF
TRBV9,TRBJ2-5,CASSAGGAEETQYF
TRBV12-3/TRBV12-4,TRBJ1-4,CASSSDLTQLEF
TRBV25-1,TRBJ1-5,CASSGRGQGHRQPQHF
TRBV7-8,TRBJ2-1,CASSLFLGEPYNEQFF
TRBV7-9,TRBJ1-1,CASSHRGGETEAFF